The T cell receptor (beta chain) under discussion was sequenced for a study of cytomegalovirus exposure and HLA in healthy donors. Clones were sequenced by immunoSEQ multiplex PCR, and TCRdb holds only the in-frame ones, with some missing. The sample lists about 110,000 clones, roughly 90% seen once, with roughly 1.4% in the top ten. Sequencing was performed on PBMCs. The origin of this receptor is a woman between 25 and 40 years old in good health and CMV-seropositive.

DNA for the CDR3: TGTGCCAGCTCACGAGGCTACGAGCAGTACTTC. Translation gives CASSRGYEQYF. The rearrangement links TRBV18 to TRBJ2-7; D unclear. V was clipped by 4 bases and J by 3 bases, with 4 bases between them. Germline V gene lookup returns CDR1 KGHSH and CDR2 LQKENI. The CDR3 loop spans 11 amino acids.